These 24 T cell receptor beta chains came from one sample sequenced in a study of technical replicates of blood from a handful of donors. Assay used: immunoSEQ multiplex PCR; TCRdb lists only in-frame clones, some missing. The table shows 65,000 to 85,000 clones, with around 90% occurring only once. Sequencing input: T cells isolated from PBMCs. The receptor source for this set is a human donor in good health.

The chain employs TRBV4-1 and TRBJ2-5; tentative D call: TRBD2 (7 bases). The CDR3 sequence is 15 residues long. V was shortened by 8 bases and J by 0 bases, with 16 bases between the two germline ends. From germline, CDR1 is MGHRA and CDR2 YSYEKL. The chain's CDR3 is CASSQGGGYQETQYF. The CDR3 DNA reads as TGCGCCAGCTCCCAGGGAGGGGGGTACCAAGAGACCCAGTACTTC.

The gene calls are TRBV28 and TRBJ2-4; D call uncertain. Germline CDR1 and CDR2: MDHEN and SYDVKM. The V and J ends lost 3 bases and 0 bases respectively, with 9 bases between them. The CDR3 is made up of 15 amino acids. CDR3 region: CASSFTVLAKNIQYF. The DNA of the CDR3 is TGTGCCAGCAGTTTTACCGTACTAGCCAAAAACATTCAGTACTTC.

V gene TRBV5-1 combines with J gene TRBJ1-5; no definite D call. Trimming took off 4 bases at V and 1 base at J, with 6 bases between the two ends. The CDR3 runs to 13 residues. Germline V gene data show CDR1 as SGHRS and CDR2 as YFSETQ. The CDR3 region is CASSPSSNQPQHF. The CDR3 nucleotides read TGCGCCAGCAGCCCGAGCAGCAATCAGCCCCAGCATTTT.

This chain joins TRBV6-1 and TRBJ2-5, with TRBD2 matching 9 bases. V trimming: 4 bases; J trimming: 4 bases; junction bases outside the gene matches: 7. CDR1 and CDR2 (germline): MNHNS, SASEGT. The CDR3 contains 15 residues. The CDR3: CASSGAGGLRETQYF. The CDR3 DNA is TGTGCCAGCAGTGGAGCGGGAGGTCTGCGAGAGACCCAGTACTTC.

This CDR3 reads CASSMGGGEAFF. In nucleotides, the CDR3 is TGCGCCAGCAGCATGGGGGGGGGTGAAGCTTTCTTT. The rearrangement links TRBV5-1 to TRBJ1-1; maybe TRBD1 (5 bases). V gave up 4 bases and J gave up 7 bases, with 11 bases separating them. The CDR3 has 12 amino acids. Germline values: CDR1 SGHRS, CDR2 YFSETQ.

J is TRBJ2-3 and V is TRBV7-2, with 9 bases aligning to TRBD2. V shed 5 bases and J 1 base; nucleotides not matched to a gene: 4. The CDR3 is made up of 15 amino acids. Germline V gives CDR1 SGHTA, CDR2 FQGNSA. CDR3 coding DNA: TGTGCCAGCAGCCCCAGGACTAGCGGCACAGATACGCAGTATTTT. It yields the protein CASSPRTSGTDTQYF. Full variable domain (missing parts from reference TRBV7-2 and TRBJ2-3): GAGVSQSPSNKVTEKGKDVELRCDPISGHTALYWYRQSLGQGLEFLIYFQGNSAPDKSGLPSDRFSAERTGGSVSTLTIQRTQQEDSAVYLCASSPRTSGTDTQYFGPGTRLTVL.

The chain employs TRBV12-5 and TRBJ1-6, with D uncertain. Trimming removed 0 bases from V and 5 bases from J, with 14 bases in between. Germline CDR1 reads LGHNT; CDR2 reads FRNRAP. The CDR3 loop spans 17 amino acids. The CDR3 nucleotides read TGTGCTAGTGGTTTGGTACTAACCGGCCGAAATAATTCACCCCTCCACTTT. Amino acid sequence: CASGLVLTGRNNSPLHF.

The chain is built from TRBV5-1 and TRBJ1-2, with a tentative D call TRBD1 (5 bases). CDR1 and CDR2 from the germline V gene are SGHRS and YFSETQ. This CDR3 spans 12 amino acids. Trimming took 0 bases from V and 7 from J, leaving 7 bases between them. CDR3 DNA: TGCGCCAGCAGCTTGGACGGGGGTGGCTACACCTTC. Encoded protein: CASSLDGGGYTF.

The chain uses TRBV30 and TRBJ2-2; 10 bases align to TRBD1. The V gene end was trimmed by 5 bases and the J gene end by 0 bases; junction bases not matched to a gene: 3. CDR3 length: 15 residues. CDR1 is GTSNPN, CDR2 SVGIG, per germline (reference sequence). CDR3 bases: TGTGCCTGGCGGGACAGGGGTCCGAACACCGGGGAGCTGTTTTTT. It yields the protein CAWRDRGPNTGELFF.

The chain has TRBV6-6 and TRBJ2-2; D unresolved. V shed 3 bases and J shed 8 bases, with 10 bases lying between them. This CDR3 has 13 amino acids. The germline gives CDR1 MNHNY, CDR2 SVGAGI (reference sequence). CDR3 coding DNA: TGTGCCAGCAGTTATGGGCATGCAGGGGAGCTGTTTTTT. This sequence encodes CASSYGHAGELFF.

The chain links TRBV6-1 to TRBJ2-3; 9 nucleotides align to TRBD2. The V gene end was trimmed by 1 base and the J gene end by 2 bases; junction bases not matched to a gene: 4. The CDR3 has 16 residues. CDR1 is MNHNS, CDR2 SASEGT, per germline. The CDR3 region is CASSEVTSGITDTQYF. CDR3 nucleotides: TGTGCCAGCAGTGAAGTGACTAGCGGCATCACAGATACGCAGTATTTT.

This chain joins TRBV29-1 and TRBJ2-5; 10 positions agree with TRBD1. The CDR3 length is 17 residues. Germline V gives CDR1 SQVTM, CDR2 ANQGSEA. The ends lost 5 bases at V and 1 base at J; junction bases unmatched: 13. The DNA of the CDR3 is TGCAGCGTTTCTAACCTAGGGACAGGGGTACTCCAAGAGACCCAGTACTTC. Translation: CSVSNLGTGVLQETQYF.

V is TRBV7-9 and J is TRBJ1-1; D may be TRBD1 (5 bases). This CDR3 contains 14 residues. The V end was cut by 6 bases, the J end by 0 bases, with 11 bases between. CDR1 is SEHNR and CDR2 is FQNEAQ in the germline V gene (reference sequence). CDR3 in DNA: TGTGCCAGCAGAGAAACAGGATTGAACACTGAAGCTTTCTTT. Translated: CASRETGLNTEAFF.

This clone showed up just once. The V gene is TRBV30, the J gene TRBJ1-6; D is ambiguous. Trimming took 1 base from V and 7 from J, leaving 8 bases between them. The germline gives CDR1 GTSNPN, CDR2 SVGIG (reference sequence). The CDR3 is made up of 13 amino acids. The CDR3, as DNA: TGTGCCTGGAGTGAACTCAGGAATTCACCCCTCCACTTT. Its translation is CAWSELRNSPLHF.

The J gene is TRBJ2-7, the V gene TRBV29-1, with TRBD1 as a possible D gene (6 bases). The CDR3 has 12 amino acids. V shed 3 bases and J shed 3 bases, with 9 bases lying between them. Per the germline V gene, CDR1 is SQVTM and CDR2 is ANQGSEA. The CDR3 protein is CSVDSGDYEQYF. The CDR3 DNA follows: TGCAGCGTTGATTCAGGGGACTACGAGCAGTACTTC.

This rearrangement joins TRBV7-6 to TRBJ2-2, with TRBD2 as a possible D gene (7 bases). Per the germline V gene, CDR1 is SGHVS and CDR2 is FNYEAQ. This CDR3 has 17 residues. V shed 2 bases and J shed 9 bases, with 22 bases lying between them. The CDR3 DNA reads TGTGCCAGCAGCTTAATGGCCCAGCGGGACAAGGATCGGGAGCTGTTTTTT. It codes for CASSLMAQRDKDRELFF.

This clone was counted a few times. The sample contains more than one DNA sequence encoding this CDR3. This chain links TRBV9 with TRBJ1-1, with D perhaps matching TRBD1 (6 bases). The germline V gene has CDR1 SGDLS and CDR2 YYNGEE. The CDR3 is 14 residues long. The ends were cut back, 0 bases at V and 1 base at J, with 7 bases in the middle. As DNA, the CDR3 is TGTGCCAGCAGCGTAGGCAGGGGGAACACTGAAGCTTTCTTT. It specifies CASSVGRGNTEAFF.

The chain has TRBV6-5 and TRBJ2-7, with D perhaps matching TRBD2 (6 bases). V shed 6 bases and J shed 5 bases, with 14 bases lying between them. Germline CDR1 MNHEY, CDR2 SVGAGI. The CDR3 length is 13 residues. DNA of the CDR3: TGTGCCAGCAGAACTAGCTTTTTCCACGAGCAGTACTTC. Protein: CASRTSFFHEQYF.

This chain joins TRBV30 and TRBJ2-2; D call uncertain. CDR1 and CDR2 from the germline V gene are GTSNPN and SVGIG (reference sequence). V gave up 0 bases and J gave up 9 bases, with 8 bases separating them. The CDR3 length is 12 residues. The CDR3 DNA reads TGTGCCTGGAGTGTACAAATAAGGGAGCTGTTTTTT. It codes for CAWSVQIRELFF.

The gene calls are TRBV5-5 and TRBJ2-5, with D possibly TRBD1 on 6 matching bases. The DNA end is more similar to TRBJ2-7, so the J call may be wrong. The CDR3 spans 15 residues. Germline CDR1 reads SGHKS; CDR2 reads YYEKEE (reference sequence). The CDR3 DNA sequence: TGTGCCAGCAGCTTGGTGGCAGGGGTGTCCTACGAGCAGTACTTC. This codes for CASSLVAGVSYEQYF.

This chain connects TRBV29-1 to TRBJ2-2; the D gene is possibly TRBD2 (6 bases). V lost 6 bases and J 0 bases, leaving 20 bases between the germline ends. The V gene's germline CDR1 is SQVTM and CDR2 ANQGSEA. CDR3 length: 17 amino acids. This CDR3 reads CSVETFRGESNTGELFF. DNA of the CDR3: TGCAGCGTGGAGACATTTCGCGGGGAGTCGAACACCGGGGAGCTGTTTTTT.

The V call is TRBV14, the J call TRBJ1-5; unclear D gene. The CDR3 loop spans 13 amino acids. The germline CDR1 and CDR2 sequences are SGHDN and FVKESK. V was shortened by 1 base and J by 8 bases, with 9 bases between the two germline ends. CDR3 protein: CASSQVLGEPQHF. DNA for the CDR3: TGTGCCAGCAGCCAAGTCCTCGGGGAGCCCCAGCATTTT.

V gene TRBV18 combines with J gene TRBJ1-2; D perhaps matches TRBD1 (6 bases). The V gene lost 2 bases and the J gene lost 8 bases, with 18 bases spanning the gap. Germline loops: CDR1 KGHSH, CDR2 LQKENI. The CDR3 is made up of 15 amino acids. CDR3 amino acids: CASSPIDRFDGGYTF. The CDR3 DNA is TGTGCCAGCTCACCAATCGACAGGTTTGACGGGGGCTACACCTTC. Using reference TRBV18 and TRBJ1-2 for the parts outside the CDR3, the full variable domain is NAGVMQNPRHLVRRRGQEARLRCSPMKGHSHVYWYRQLPEEGLKFMVYLQKENIIDESGMPKERFSAEFPKEGPSILRIQQVVRGDSAAYFCASSPIDRFDGGYTFGSGTRLTVV.

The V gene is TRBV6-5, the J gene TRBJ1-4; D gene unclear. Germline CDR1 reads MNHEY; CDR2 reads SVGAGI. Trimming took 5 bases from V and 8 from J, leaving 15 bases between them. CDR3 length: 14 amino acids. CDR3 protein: CASSTQDLREKLFF. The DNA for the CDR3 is TGTGCCAGCAGTACCCAAGACCTGAGGGAAAAACTGTTTTTT.